A selection of T cell receptor beta chains follows, all from one sample in a study of shared clonotypes between healthy human individuals. The protocol was immunoSEQ multiplex PCR, while the TCRdb copy is restricted to in-frame clones and leaves out a portion. The sample holds 450,000 to 600,000 clones, around three quarters seen once. The sequenced material came from PBMCs. The receptor source for this set is a woman aged 40 to 50 in good health. Some clones in this sample may be carry-over from other donors' samples. Both conserved end residues are part of each CDR3. Fields, in order: V gene, D gene, clone size, J gene, CDR3 DNA, CDR3 protein. The D gene is left open where the match is weak. Clone size is given for some rows only: seen once, a few or many times, or a class if the clone is expanded.

TRBV18	NA	NA	TRBJ1-4	TGTGCCAGCTCACCAGGGACAAATGAAAAACTGTTTTTT	CASSPGTNEKLFF
TRBV15	TRBD1	many	TRBJ1-5	TGTGCCACCAGCAGCCACAGGGGAATGAATCAGCCCCAGCATTTT	CATSSHRGMNQPQHF
TRBV19	TRBD2	NA	TRBJ2-1	TGTGCCAGTAGTACCCAACTAGCGGGCTTCAATGAGCAGTTCTTC	CASSTQLAGFNEQFF
TRBV7-9	NA	NA	TRBJ1-1	TGTGCCAGCAGCTTCCCGAACACTGAAGCTTTCTTT	CASSFPNTEAFF
TRBV28	TRBD1	NA	TRBJ1-5	TGTGCCAGCAAACTACAGGGGAAGCGGCCCCAGCATTTT	CASKLQGKRPQHF
TRBV5-6	NA	NA	TRBJ1-5	TGTGCCAGCAGCGTCGGACACCTTGGGAGCAATCAGCCCCAGCATTTT	CASSVGHLGSNQPQHF
TRBV6-6	TRBD1	NA	TRBJ1-5	TGTGCCAGCATTGAGGGGGCCAGCAATCAGCCCCAGCATTTT	CASIEGASNQPQHF
TRBV19	TRBD2	NA	TRBJ2-7	TGTGCCAGTAGGGGAGGGACGGCCGCAGACTACGAGCAGTACTTC	CASRGGTAADYEQYF
TRBV6-4	NA	NA	TRBJ2-3	TGTGCCAGCAGTTTGGAATCCACAGATACGCAGTATTTT	CASSLESTDTQYF
TRBV7-2	NA	NA	TRBJ2-2	TGTGCCAGCAGCCCCCAGACGAACACCGGGGAGCTGTTTTTT	CASSPQTNTGELFF
TRBV10-1	NA	NA	TRBJ2-5	TGCGCCAGCAGTGAGTCGAGGAGGTTGGAGGGCTCGGAGACCCAGTACTTC	CASSESRRLEGSETQYF
TRBV9	NA	NA	TRBJ2-7	TGTGCCAGCAGCTCCAGACAGTCCTCCTACGAGCAGTACTTC	CASSSRQSSYEQYF
TRBV5-1	NA	NA	TRBJ2-1	TGCGCCAGCAGCTTGGCCAATGAGCAGTTCTTC	CASSLANEQFF
TRBV30	TRBD1	NA	TRBJ1-2	TGTGCCTGGAGTGTACTCGCCGGGACAGGGGGCGATGGCTACACCTTC	CAWSVLAGTGGDGYTF
TRBV7-2	NA	NA	TRBJ2-3	TGTGCCAGCAGCCATTCCTCTGATACGCAGTATTTT	CASSHSSDTQYF
TRBV28	TRBD2	NA	TRBJ2-1	TGTGCCAGCAGCCCTTGGGTAGCGGGACACTACAATGAGCAGTTCTTC	CASSPWVAGHYNEQFF
TRBV7-2	TRBD1	NA	TRBJ2-2	TGTGCCAGCAGCTTCCCGACAGGGTTGAACACCGGGGAGCTGTTTTTT	CASSFPTGLNTGELFF
TRBV5-1	TRBD2	NA	TRBJ2-5	TGCGCCAGCACCCCACCGACCGGGCTAGCGGGAGGAGAGACCCAGTACTTC	CASTPPTGLAGGETQYF
TRBV10-1	NA	NA	TRBJ1-5	TGCGCCAGCAGGAAAGACACCGACAATCAGCCCCAGCATTTT	CASRKDTDNQPQHF
TRBV5-1	NA	NA	TRBJ1-1	TGCGCCAGCAGCTTTAAGGGGAGTACTGAAGCTTTCTTT	CASSFKGSTEAFF
TRBV11-2	NA	NA	TRBJ2-1	TGTGCCAGCAGCATCCATGAGAATGAGCAGTTCTTC	CASSIHENEQFF
TRBV7-2	NA	NA	TRBJ2-6	TGTGCCAGCAGCACGACCGGGACGGGATTCTCTGGGGCCAACGTCCTGACTTTC	CASSTTGTGFSGANVLTF
TRBV10-3	NA	NA	TRBJ2-2	TGTGCCATCAGTGATGACAGGAACACCGGGGAGCTGTTTTTT	CAISDDRNTGELFF
TRBV7-3	NA	once	TRBJ2-2	TGTGCCAGCAGCTTAAAGTCCAGCACCGGGGAGCTGTTTTTT	CASSLKSSTGELFF
TRBV2	NA	NA	TRBJ2-5	TGTGCCAGCAGTTTCGGGTACCAAGAGACCCAGTACTTC	CASSFGYQETQYF
TRBV7-9	TRBD2	NA	TRBJ2-3	TGTGCCAGCAGCACGCCTAGCGGGGGGAGCACAGATACGCAGTATTTT	CASSTPSGGSTDTQYF
TRBV4-3	NA	NA	TRBJ2-1	TGCGCCAGCAGCCAAGGGTTAGAGATCCGGGGCAATGAGCAGTTCTTC	CASSQGLEIRGNEQFF
TRBV18	NA	NA	TRBJ2-7	TGTGCCAGCTCACCATCGGACTTGCCAGGCGAGCAGTACTTC	CASSPSDLPGEQYF
TRBV6-5	NA	NA	TRBJ2-7	TGTGCCAGCAGTTATTTCAGGCTCCGTCGCGAGCAGTACTTC	CASSYFRLRREQYF
TRBV4-1	NA	NA	TRBJ1-1	TGCGCCAGCAGCCCGGGTGGGGCGGACACTGAAGCTTTCTTT	CASSPGGADTEAFF
TRBV28	NA	NA	TRBJ1-6	TGTGCCAGCAGGGGACGCTTCAATTCACCCCTCCACTTT	CASRGRFNSPLHF
TRBV4-1	TRBD1	NA	TRBJ1-1	TGCGCCAGCAGCCGGAGGGGGGACAGGGAGGACACTGAAGCTTTCTTT	CASSRRGDREDTEAFF
TRBV18	TRBD2	NA	TRBJ2-5	TGTGCCAGCTCACCACCGGCTAGCGGGAGGGCCGCGAAGACCCAGTACTTC	CASSPPASGRAAKTQYF
TRBV19	NA	NA	TRBJ2-7	TGTGCCAGTAGTGAGGTTGGACCCCGCGACTACGAGCAGTACTTC	CASSEVGPRDYEQYF
TRBV7-8	TRBD2	once	TRBJ2-7	TGTGCCAGCAGCTTAGGCCGCCATACGCGGGAGTTCCCGTACGAGCAGTACTTC	CASSLGRHTREFPYEQYF